The 23 T cell receptor beta chains in this list originate from one sample, sequenced in a study of T cells in Graves' hyperthyroidism and ophthalmopathy. Amplification targeted TCR beta CDR3 regions from RNA transcripts. Initially, a first-round RT-PCR of the TCR CDR3 employed the HTBI primer set. TCRdb ran MiXCR on the multiplex PCR reads and lists one entry per CDR3 protein. Here the sample spans roughly 300,000 distinct CDR3 sequences, 25% to 30% being singletons. The specimen was blood. Every receptor here comes from a man aged 40-55 years with Graves' hyperthyroidism that later progressed to Graves' ophthalmopathy.

This clonotype has a count of ten or more. V usage is TRBV9 and J usage is TRBJ2-3; 9 bases agree with TRBD2. Trimming took 3 bases from V and 1 from J; bases not matched to a gene: 3. Per germline, CDR1 SGDLS and CDR2 YYNGEE. The CDR3 sequence is 15 residues long. CDR3 loop: CASSGIAGGTDTQYF. Written as DNA, the CDR3 is TGTGCCAGCAGCGGAATAGCGGGAGGCACAGATACGCAGTATTTT.

The CDR3 nucleotides are TGCAGTGCTAGACAGAACCTTAACACTGAAGCTTTCTTT. Translated, it gives CSARQNLNTEAFF. The chain links TRBV20-1 to TRBJ1-1, with no clear D. CDR1 and CDR2 (germline): DFQATT, SNEGSKA (reference sequence). The V gene lost 2 bases and the J gene lost 2 bases, with 9 bases spanning the gap. This CDR3 spans 13 amino acids.

The gene calls are TRBV6-2 or TRBV6-3 and TRBJ2-7; D possibly corresponds to TRBD2 (7 bases). Trimming shortened V by 0 bases and J by 2 bases, and 14 bases separated the two germline ends. Per the germline V gene, CDR1 is MNHEY and CDR2 is SVGEGT. The CDR3 totals 16 residues. The CDR3 DNA reads as TGTGCCAGCAGTTACTCGTTTGCGGGGGCTCCCTACGAGCAGTACTTC. Amino acid sequence: CASSYSFAGAPYEQYF.

The chain uses TRBV4-1 and TRBJ2-7, with TRBD2 matching over 7 bases. The trim removed 0 bases at V and 3 bases at J, leaving 5 bases unmatched. CDR3 size: 15 residues. Germline loops: CDR1 MGHRA, CDR2 YSYEKL. CDR3 DNA sequence: TGCGCCAGCAGCCAAGAGTTTGGCGGGAGCTACGAGCAGTACTTC. Its translation is CASSQEFGGSYEQYF.

This clonotype has just one count. CDR3 loop: CASSYGQSFIAEAFF. The CDR3 coding sequence is TGTGCCAGCAGTTACGGACAGTCCTTCATCGCTGAAGCTTTCTTT. The chain is built from TRBV6-5 and TRBJ1-1; possible D gene TRBD1, 6 bases. Trimming took off 2 bases at V and 6 bases at J, with 16 bases between the two ends. The CDR3 runs 15 residues. Germline assignment: CDR1 MNHEY and CDR2 SVGAGI.

The CDR3 loop is CASQGQRISPLHF. The CDR3 DNA is TGTGCCAGCCAGGGCCAGCGAATTTCACCCCTCCACTTT. The chain is built from TRBV28 and TRBJ1-6; a weak D match, TRBD1 (5 bases). CDR1 and CDR2 (germline): MDHEN, SYDVKM. This CDR3 spans 13 amino acids. V was cut by 8 bases and J by 9 bases, with 14 bases left in between.

This clonotype was seen a handful of times. The V call is TRBV11-1, the J call TRBJ1-2, with unresolved D. Germline CDR1 is SGHAT and CDR2 is FQDESV (reference sequence). The V end was cut by 2 bases, the J end by 6 bases, with 13 bases between. CDR3 length: 14 residues. The DNA of the CDR3 is TGTGCCAGCAGCTTAAGTGGACTTCTGGATGGCTACACCTTC. Protein: CASSLSGLLDGYTF. Using reference TRBV11-1 and TRBJ1-2 for the parts outside the CDR3, the full variable domain is EAEVAQSPRYKITEKSQAVAFWCDPISGHATLYWYRQILGQGPELLVQFQDESVVDDSQLPKDRFSAERLKGVDSTLKIQPAELGDSAMYLCASSLSGLLDGYTFGSGTRLTVV.

This clonotype was detected ten times or more. The V gene is TRBV2, the J gene TRBJ2-7; TRBD2 agrees at 11 bases. CDR3 length: 14 amino acids. J was trimmed by 4 bases and V by 5 bases; bases with no gene match: 4. Looked up from germline, CDR1 is SNHLY and CDR2 is FYNNEI. The DNA of the CDR3 is TGTGCCAGCAGTCCCACTAGCGGGAGATACGAGCAGTACTTC. Its translation is CASSPTSGRYEQYF.

This clonotype has a handful of counts. The rearrangement joins TRBV6-2 or TRBV6-3 to TRBJ2-7; D is perhaps TRBD2 (6 bases). Germline V lookup: CDR1 MNHEY, CDR2 SVGEGT. Trimming stripped 1 base from V and 3 bases from J, with 13 bases between. CDR3 length: 15 residues. CDR3 coding DNA: TGTGCCAGCAGTTACTTTTCCGGGAGCGGCTACGAGCAGTACTTC. This sequence encodes CASSYFSGSGYEQYF.

Many counts were recorded for this clonotype. CDR3 DNA: TGTGCCAGCAGTTCGGACAGGGAATCCTACGAGCAGTACTTC. Protein product: CASSSDRESYEQYF. The rearrangement uses TRBV11-2 and TRBJ2-7; 8 positions agree with TRBD1. The CDR3 has 14 residues. V lost 6 bases and J lost 1; bases outside the gene matches: 5. Germline loops: CDR1 SGHAT, CDR2 FQNNGV.

This clonotype was picked up many times. This rearrangement joins TRBV10-1 to TRBJ1-1, with TRBD1 identical over 7 bases. The germline V gene encodes CDR1 WNHNN and CDR2 SYGVQD (reference sequence). V shed 3 bases, J shed 0 bases, and the junction held 7 bases outside the gene matches. The CDR3 covers 16 residues. The CDR3 protein is CASSDSPDRMNTEAFF. The CDR3 DNA reads TGCGCCAGCAGTGACTCGCCGGACAGGATGAACACTGAAGCTTTCTTT.

The sample holds a few counts of this clonotype. J is TRBJ1-2 and V is TRBV5-1, with TRBD1 matching 8 bases. This CDR3 region has 16 residues. With V trimmed by 0 bases and J by 4 bases, 8 bases remained unmatched. The V gene's germline CDR1 is SGHRS and CDR2 YFSETQ. The CDR3 region is CASSLAAGGNIYGYTF. The CDR3 coding sequence is TGCGCCAGCAGCTTGGCTGCAGGGGGCAATATCTATGGCTACACCTTC.

This clonotype came up many times. The genes are TRBV19 and TRBJ1-5; a weak D match, TRBD1 (5 bases). This CDR3 spans 14 amino acids. V lost 6 bases and J 3 bases, leaving 12 bases between the germline ends. Per germline, CDR1 LNHDA and CDR2 SQIVND (reference sequence). The CDR3: CASRGPGPNQPQHF. The CDR3 DNA reads as TGTGCCAGTAGGGGCCCGGGACCCAATCAGCCCCAGCATTTT.

V is TRBV27 and J is TRBJ1-1; no clear D. In germline, CDR1 is MNHEY, CDR2 SMNVEV (reference sequence). The CDR3 is 14 residues long. Trimming stripped 4 bases from V and 1 base from J, with 10 bases between. As DNA, the CDR3 is TGTGCCAGCAGTTCGGGTATGACGAACACTGAAGCTTTCTTT. Protein: CASSSGMTNTEAFF.

The table lists this clonotype with many counts. In DNA form, the CDR3 reads TGTGCCAGCTCACCCCGCCGTAGGGACAATGAAGCTTTCTTT. It specifies CASSPRRRDNEAFF. The chain combines TRBV18 with TRBJ1-1, with a possible D match to TRBD1 (6 bases). Germline V gives CDR1 KGHSH, CDR2 LQKENI. The CDR3 spans 14 residues. Trimming took off 3 bases at V and 7 bases at J, with 15 bases between the two ends.

This clonotype was detected ten times or more. The junction departs from germline at one end; a sequencing error may be responsible. This rearrangement joins TRBV30 to TRBJ2-3; D gene unclear. The CDR3 loop spans 13 amino acids. Germline-derived CDR1 and CDR2 are GTSNPN and SVGIG (reference sequence). CDR3 amino acids: CAGVGRNTDTQYF. The CDR3 DNA reads TGCGCTGGGGTAGGGCGGAACACAGATACGCAGTATTTT.

The genes are TRBV20-1 and TRBJ2-5; perhaps TRBD1 as D (6 bases). The germline V gene encodes CDR1 DFQATT and CDR2 SNEGSKA (reference sequence). Deletions cut 6 bases from V and 5 bases from J, with 19 bases between. CDR3 length: 14 residues. CDR3 sequence reads: CSADQTGIGETQYF. DNA for the CDR3: TGCAGTGCCGACCAAACAGGGATAGGGGAGACCCAGTACTTC.

This chain uses TRBV12-3 or TRBV12-4 with TRBJ1-5; 10 bases are shared with TRBD1. After removal of 8 bases from V and 4 bases from J, the junction contained 2 bases not matched to a gene. This CDR3 contains 13 residues. The CDR3 protein is CASRQGANQPQHF. CDR3 bases: TGTGCCAGCCGACAGGGGGCGAATCAGCCCCAGCATTTT.

Many counts were recorded for this clonotype. The chain employs TRBV25-1 and TRBJ2-5; 13 nucleotides align to TRBD2. Trimming took 4 bases from V and 2 from J; bases not matched to a gene: 7. There are 17 residues in the CDR3. Germline V CDR1 and CDR2: MGHDK, SYGVNS. The CDR3 sequence: CASSVMGTSGIQETQYF. DNA for the CDR3: TGTGCCAGCAGTGTTATGGGGACTAGCGGGATTCAAGAGACCCAGTACTTC. Together with reference TRBV25-1 and TRBJ2-5, the CDR3 gives the full variable domain: EADIYQTPRYLVIGTGKKITLECSQTMGHDKMYWYQQDPGMELHLIHYSYGVNSTEKGDLSSESTVSRIRTEHFPLTLESARPSHTSQYLCASSVMGTSGIQETQYFGPGTRLLVL.

This clonotype was counted ten times or more. The chain uses TRBV4-1 and TRBJ1-1, with TRBD1 matching 12 bases. Trimming removed 3 bases from V and 9 bases from J; junction bases left unmatched: 14. Germline CDR1 and CDR2: MGHRA and YSYEKL. This CDR3 has 17 amino acids. In nucleotides, the CDR3 is TGCGCCAGCAGCCAGGGGACAGGGGGCGGTAGGGAAAAAAAAGCTTTCTTT. Its protein is CASSQGTGGGREKKAFF.

This rearrangement joins TRBV12-3 or TRBV12-4 to TRBJ2-5; weak D call: TRBD1 (6 bases). This CDR3 region has 14 residues. Between the trimmed V and J ends, which lost 7 bases and 2 bases, there was a span of 14 bases. The CDR3 loop reads CASTQGLEQETQYF. CDR3 sequence (DNA): TGTGCCAGCACCCAGGGGCTGGAACAAGAGACCCAGTACTTC.

This clonotype was observed many times. The chain employs TRBV24-1 and TRBJ2-7; 8 nucleotides line up with TRBD2. The CDR3 spans 14 residues. V lost 9 bases and J lost 0; bases outside the gene matches: 6. Germline assignment: CDR1 KGHDR and CDR2 SFDVKD. CDR3 DNA: TGTGCCACCGGTTCTAGCGGGTCCTCCTACGAGCAGTACTTC. Amino acids: CATGSSGSSYEQYF.

This clonotype was detected ten times or more. The chain uses TRBV29-1 and TRBJ1-1; D ambiguous. Per the germline V gene, CDR1 is SQVTM and CDR2 is ANQGSEA. Trimming left V 2 bases short and J 4 bases short, with 5 bases between. The CDR3 runs to 11 residues. CDR3 sequence (DNA): TGCAGCGTTGAACTGGGCACTGAAGCTTTCTTT. Protein: CSVELGTEAFF.